These T cell receptor beta chains were read from a single sample in a study of technical replicates of blood from a handful of donors. Using immunoSEQ multiplex PCR, the repertoire was profiled, and TCRdb retains in-frame clones only, with some absent. The sample consists of about 49,000 clones, about 94% of them appearing once. Sequencing was carried out using PBMCs. The receptors shown here come from a human donor in good health. Some clones in this sample may be carry-over from other donors' samples. Each CDR3 is given without its conserved first and last residue. Clone size is stated in some rows and not others, as once, few, many or a class when expanded.

>.|TRBV4-3|TRBJ2-5
ASSQDWPVSETQY
>.|TRBV5-6|TRBJ1-3
ASSSPGSGNTIY
>once|TRBV4-3|TRBJ2-3
ASSLLGEGTDTQY
>.|TRBV7-9|TRBJ1-6
ASSPPGQGDSPLH
>.|TRBV6-5|TRBJ2-3
ASSYSVDRGADTQY
>once|TRBV7-8|TRBJ1-2
ASSPGTGASSYGYT
>.|TRBV5-1|TRBJ2-2
ASSAVTRDTGELF
>once|TRBV29-1|TRBJ2-5
SVEQGEETQY
>.|TRBV28|TRBJ1-1
ASSTWTGGNTEAF
>.|TRBV9|TRBJ2-3
ASSVDSGTGGTDTQY
>.|TRBV4-2|TRBJ2-7
ASSQDIGRTYEQY
>.|TRBV7-6|TRBJ1-3
ASSAGTAYGNTIY
>once|TRBV5-1|TRBJ2-6
ASSPRASGDSGANVLT
>.|TRBV4-1|TRBJ2-2
ASSHDPKKTSISGELF
>.|TRBV2|TRBJ1-2
ASSDRNYGYT
>once|TRBV5-1|TRBJ2-5
ASSPTPQRRGGETQY
>.|TRBV5-5|TRBJ2-7
ASSIGTGIRQY
>.|TRBV5-1|TRBJ1-6
ASSLDRGSSPLH
>.|TRBV4-2|TRBJ1-3
ASSPLGGGTGNTIY
>.|TRBV5-6|TRBJ2-3
ASRPRGLVTDTQY
>.|TRBV10-2|TRBJ1-5
ASSEGGQPQH
>.|TRBV30|TRBJ2-2
AWSVPGSGELF